The sequence of this T cell receptor beta chain was determined in a study of human T cells and chemical hapten exposure. Points from the study as a whole: Among TCRs, those above 1 in 1000 frequency were unaffected by DPC sensitization.

Whole blood, unfractionated, served as the material for total RNA extraction. This clonotype occurred a few times. Its specificity is unknown. TCRdb re-called the 5' RACE reads through MiXCR, storing one row per CDR3 protein. Of fewer than 150,000 distinct CDR3 sequences listed, approximately 20% are singletons. The TCR was taken from a human donor in good health.

CDR3 in amino acids: CASSSGLAGAGEQFF. The CDR3 DNA sequence: TGTGCCAGCAGTTCCGGACTAGCGGGAGCCGGTGAGCAGTTCTTC. The chain carries TRBV6-2 or TRBV6-3 and TRBJ2-1, with 13 bases matching TRBD2. This CDR3 has 15 residues. V was pared by 4 bases and J by 9 bases, with 6 bases of the junction left unmatched. Per germline, CDR1 MNHEY and CDR2 SVGEGT.